This T cell receptor beta chain was recovered during a study of cytomegalovirus exposure and HLA in healthy donors. General study results and limits: In a later analysis, productive TCRs from donors in an Asian-associated ancestry cluster reportedly carried fewer N-insertions than the cohort mean. An apparent linkage of common viral pathogens to several of the most significant clusters emerged in a later analysis. The study carried out a later analysis of TCR beta sequences. It associated 16,951 of them with specific HLA alleles at a false discovery rate of 0.05. Highest at DRB1 and lowest at HLA-C, TCR association rates differed among HLA loci in a later analysis.

CDR3 size: 15 residues. Trimming cost V 5 bases and J 8 bases, with 21 bases left between them. CDR1 and CDR2 (germline): SGHAT, FQNNGV. PCR used 60 Vbeta primers and 13 Jbeta primers. Some clones are missing from TCRdb's copy, which holds only in-frame ones; the method was immunoSEQ multiplex PCR. The table shows 85,000 to 100,000 clones, with around 90% occurring only once. A word on this clone: What it binds is unknown.

The specimen sequenced was PBMCs. V gene TRBV11-2 combines with J gene TRBJ1-1; D is possibly TRBD1 (6 bases). The receptor was derived from a man in his late teens or twenties in good health and CMV-seronegative. The CDR3: CASSALRVGGREAFF. For the CDR3, the DNA is TGTGCCAGCAGCGCGCTACGAGTGGGGGGGCGGGAAGCTTTCTTT.